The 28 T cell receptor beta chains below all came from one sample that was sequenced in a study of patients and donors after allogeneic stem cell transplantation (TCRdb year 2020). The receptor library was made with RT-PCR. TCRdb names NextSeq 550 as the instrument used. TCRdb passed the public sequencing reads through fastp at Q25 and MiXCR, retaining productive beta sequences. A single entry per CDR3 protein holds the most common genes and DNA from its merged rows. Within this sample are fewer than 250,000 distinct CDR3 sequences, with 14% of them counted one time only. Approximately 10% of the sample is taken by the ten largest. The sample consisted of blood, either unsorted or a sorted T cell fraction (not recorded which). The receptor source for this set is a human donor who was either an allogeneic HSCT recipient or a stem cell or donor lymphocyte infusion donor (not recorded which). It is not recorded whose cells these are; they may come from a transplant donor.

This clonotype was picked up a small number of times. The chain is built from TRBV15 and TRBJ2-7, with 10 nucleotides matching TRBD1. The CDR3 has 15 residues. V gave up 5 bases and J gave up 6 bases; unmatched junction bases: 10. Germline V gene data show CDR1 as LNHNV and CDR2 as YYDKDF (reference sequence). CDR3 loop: CATSRYDRGLAEQYF. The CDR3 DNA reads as TGTGCCACCAGCCGCTACGACAGGGGGCTCGCCGAGCAGTACTTC.

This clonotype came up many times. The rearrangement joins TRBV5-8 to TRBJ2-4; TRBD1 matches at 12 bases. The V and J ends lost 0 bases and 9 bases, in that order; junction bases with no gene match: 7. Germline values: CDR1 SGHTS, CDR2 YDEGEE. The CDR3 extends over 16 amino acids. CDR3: CASSLDGTGGLTIQYF. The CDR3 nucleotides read TGTGCCAGCAGCTTGGACGGGACAGGGGGCTTAACCATTCAGTACTTC.

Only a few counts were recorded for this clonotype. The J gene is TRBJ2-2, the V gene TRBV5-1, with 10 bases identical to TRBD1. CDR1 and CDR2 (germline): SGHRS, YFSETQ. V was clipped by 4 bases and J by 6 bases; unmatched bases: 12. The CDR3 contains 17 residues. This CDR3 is CASSTNAPGQGSGELFF. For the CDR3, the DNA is TGCGCCAGCAGCACAAATGCGCCGGGACAGGGGTCCGGGGAGCTGTTTTTT.

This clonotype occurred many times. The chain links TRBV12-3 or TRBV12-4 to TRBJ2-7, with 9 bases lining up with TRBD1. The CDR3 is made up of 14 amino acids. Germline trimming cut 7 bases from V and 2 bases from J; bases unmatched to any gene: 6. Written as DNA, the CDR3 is TGTGCCAGCACTCGACAGGGGGGAACCTACGAGCAGTACTTC. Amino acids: CASTRQGGTYEQYF.

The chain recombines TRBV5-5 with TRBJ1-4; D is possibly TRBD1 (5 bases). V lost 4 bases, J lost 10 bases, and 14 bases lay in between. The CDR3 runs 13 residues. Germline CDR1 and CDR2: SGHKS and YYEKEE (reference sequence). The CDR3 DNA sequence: TGTGCCAGCAGCGCGACAGAACCGGGAAAACTGTTTTTT. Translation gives CASSATEPGKLFF.

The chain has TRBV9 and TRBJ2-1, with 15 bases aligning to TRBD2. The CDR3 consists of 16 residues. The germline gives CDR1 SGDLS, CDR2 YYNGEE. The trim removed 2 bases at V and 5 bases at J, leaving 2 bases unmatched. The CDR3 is CASSVGLAGGNNEQFF. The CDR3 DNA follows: TGTGCCAGCAGCGTTGGACTAGCGGGAGGGAACAATGAGCAGTTCTTC.

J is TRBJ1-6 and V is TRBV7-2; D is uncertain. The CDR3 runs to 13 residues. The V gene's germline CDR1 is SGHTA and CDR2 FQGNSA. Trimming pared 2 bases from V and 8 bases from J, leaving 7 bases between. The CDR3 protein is CASSLLEYSPLHF. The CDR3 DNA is TGTGCCAGCAGCTTATTAGAGTATTCACCCCTCCACTTT.

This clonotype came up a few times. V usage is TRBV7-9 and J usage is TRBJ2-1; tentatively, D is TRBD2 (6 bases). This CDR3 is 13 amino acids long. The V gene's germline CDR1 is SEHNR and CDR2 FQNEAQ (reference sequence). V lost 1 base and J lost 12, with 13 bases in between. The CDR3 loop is CASSLGDSQRQFF. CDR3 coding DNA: TGTGCCAGCAGCTTAGGGGACTCCCAGAGGCAGTTCTTC. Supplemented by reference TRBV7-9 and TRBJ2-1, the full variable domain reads DTGVSQNPRHKITKRGQNVTFRCDPISEHNRLYWYRQTLGQGPEFLTYFQNEAQLEKSRLLSDRFSAERPKGSFSTLEIQRTEQGDSAMYLCASSLGDSQRQFFGPGTRLTVL.

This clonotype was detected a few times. CDR3 nucleotide sequence: TGTGCCAGCAGCCAAGGGGGGGCCAAGAACACTGAAGCTTTCTTT. It yields the protein CASSQGGAKNTEAFF. This chain joins TRBV4-2 and TRBJ1-1; D is perhaps TRBD1 (6 bases). The CDR3 spans 15 residues. V was clipped by 1 base and J by 1 base, with 10 bases between them. Looked up from germline, CDR1 is LGHNA and CDR2 is YNFKEQ.

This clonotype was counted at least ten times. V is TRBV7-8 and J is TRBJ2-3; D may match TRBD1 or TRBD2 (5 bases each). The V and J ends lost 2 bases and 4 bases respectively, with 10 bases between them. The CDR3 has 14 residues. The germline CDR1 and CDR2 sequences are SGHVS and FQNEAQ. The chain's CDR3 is CASSLWDGADTQYF. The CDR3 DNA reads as TGTGCCAGCAGCTTATGGGACGGAGCAGATACGCAGTATTTT.

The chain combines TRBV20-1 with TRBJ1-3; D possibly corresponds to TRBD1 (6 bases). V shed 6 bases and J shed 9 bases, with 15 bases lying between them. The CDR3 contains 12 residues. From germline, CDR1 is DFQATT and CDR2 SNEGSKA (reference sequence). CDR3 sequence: CSAPGQSGTIYF. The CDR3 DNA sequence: TGCAGTGCCCCCGGACAGTCTGGCACCATATATTTT.

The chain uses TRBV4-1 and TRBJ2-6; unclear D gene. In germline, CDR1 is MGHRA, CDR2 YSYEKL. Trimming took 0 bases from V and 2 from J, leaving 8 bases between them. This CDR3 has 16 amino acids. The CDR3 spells CASSQDPATGANVLTF. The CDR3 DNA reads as TGCGCCAGCAGCCAAGATCCGGCCACTGGGGCCAACGTCCTGACTTTC.

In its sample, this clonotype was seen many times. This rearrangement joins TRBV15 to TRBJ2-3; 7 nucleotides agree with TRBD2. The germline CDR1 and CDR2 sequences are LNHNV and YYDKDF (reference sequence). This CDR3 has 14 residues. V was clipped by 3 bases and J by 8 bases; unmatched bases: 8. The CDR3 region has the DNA TGTGCCACCAGCAGCGGACTAGGAAAGGCTACGCAGTATTTT. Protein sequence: CATSSGLGKATQYF.

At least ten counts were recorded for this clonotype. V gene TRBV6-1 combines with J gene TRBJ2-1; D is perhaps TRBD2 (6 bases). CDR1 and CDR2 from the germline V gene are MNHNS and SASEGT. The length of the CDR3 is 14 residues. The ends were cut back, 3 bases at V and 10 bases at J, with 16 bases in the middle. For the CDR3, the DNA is TGTGCCAGCAGTGACAGAATCCGGGACTCCGAGCAGTTCTTC. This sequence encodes CASSDRIRDSEQFF.

CDR3 bases: TGTGCCAGCAGTGAACCTAGGGGGATAGCGGGATACAATGAGCAGTTCTTC. This encodes CASSEPRGIAGYNEQFF. The chain links TRBV25-1 to TRBJ2-1, with 8 bases that match TRBD2. Per the germline V gene, CDR1 is MGHDK and CDR2 is SYGVNS. This CDR3 has 17 residues. The junction had 10 bases not matched to a gene; V was cut back by 2 bases and J by 4 bases. The full variable domain, completed using reference TRBV25-1 and TRBJ2-1, is EADIYQTPRYLVIGTGKKITLECSQTMGHDKMYWYQQDPGMELHLIHYSYGVNSTEKGDLSSESTVSRIRTEHFPLTLESARPSHTSQYLCASSEPRGIAGYNEQFFGPGTRLTVL.

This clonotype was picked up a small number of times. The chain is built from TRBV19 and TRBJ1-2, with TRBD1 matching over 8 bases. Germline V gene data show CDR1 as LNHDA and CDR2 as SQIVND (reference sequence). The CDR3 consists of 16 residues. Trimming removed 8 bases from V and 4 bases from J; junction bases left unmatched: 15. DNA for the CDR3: TGTGCCAGTCCAGGGGGCCCCAGCAGTAGCCGCTATGGCTACACCTTC. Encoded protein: CASPGGPSSSRYGYTF.

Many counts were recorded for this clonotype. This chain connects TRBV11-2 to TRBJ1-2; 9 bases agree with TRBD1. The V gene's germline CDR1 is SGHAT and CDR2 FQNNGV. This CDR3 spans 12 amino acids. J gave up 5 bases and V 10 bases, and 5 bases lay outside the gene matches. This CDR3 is CATPGQGYGYTF. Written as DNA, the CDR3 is TGTGCCACCCCGGGACAGGGATATGGCTACACCTTC.

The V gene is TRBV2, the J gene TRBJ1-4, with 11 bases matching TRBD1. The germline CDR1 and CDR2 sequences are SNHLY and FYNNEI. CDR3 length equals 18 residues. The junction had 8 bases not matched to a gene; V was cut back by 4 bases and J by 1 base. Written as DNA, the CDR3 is TGTGCCAGCAGTGGGACAGGGGGCCTTCTCGGAACTAATGAAAAACTGTTTTTT. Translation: CASSGTGGLLGTNEKLFF.

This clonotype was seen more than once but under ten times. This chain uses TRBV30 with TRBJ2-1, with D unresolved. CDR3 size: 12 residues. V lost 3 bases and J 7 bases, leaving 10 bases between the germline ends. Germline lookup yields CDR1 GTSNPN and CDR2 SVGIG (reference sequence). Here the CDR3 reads CAWSPYRNEQFF. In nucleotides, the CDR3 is TGTGCCTGGAGCCCCTACCGGAATGAGCAGTTCTTC.

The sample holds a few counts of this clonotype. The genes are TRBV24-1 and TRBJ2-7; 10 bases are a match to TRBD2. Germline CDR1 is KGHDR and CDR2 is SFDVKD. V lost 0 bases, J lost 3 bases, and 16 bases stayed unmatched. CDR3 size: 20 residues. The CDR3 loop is CATSDLQRGQSGRGHYEQYF. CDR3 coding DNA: TGTGCCACCAGTGATTTGCAGAGAGGGCAGAGCGGGAGGGGACACTACGAGCAGTACTTC.

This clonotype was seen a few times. The CDR3 DNA reads as TGTGCCAGCAGTTTGGGACAGGGGATCGACGAGCAGTACTTC. Its translation: CASSLGQGIDEQYF. V is TRBV12-3 or TRBV12-4 and J is TRBJ2-7; the match to TRBD1 covers 10 bases. This CDR3 region has 14 residues. Unmatched junction bases numbered 4, after V lost 3 bases and J lost 5 bases.

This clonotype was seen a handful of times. For the CDR3, the DNA is TGCAGTGCAACGGGACAGGGAAATTCACCCCTCCACTTT. Translating gives CSATGQGNSPLHF. The rearrangement joins TRBV20-1 to TRBJ1-6; 9 bases are shared with TRBD1. CDR3 length: 13 amino acids. After removal of 6 bases from V and 7 bases from J, the junction contained 4 bases not matched to a gene. CDR1 is DFQATT, CDR2 SNEGSKA, per germline (reference sequence).

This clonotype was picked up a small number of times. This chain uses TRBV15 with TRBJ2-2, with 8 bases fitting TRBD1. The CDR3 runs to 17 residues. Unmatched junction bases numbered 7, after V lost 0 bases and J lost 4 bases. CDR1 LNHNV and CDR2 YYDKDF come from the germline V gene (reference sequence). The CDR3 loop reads CATSRDPPGGGTGELFF. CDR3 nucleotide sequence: TGTGCCACCAGCAGAGATCCCCCAGGGGGCGGCACCGGGGAGCTGTTTTTT.

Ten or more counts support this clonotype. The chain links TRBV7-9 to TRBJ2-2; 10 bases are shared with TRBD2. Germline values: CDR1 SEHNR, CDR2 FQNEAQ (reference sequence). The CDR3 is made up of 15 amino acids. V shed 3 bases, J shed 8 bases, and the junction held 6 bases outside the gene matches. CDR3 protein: CASSLASGSPGELFF. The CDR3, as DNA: TGTGCCAGCAGCTTGGCTAGCGGGAGTCCTGGGGAGCTGTTTTTT.

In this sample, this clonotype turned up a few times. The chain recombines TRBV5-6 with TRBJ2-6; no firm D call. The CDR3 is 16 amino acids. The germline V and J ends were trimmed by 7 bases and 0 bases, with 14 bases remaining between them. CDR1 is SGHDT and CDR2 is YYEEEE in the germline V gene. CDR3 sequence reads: CASETGLSSGANVLTF. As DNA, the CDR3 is TGTGCCAGCGAAACGGGCTTATCCTCTGGGGCCAACGTCCTGACTTTC. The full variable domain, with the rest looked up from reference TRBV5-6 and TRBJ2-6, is DAGVTQSPTHLIKTRGQQVTLRCSPKSGHDTVSWYQQALGQGPQFIFQYYEEEERQRGNFPDRFSGHQFPNYSSELNVNALLLGDSALYLCASETGLSSGANVLTFGAGSRLTVL.

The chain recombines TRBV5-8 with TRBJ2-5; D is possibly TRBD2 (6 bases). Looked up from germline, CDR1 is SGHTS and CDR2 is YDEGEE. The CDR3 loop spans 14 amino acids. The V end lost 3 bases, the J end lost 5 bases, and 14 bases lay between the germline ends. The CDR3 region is CASSSRGGRETQYF. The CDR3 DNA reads TGTGCCAGCAGCTCCCGGGGAGGCCGGGAGACCCAGTACTTC.

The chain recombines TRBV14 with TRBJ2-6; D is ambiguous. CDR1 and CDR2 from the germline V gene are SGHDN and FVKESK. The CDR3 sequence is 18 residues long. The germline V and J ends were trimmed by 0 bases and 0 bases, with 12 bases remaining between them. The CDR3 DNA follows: TGTGCCAGCAGCCAAGACCTCAGGTGGAACTCTGGGGCCAACGTCCTGACTTTC. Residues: CASSQDLRWNSGANVLTF.

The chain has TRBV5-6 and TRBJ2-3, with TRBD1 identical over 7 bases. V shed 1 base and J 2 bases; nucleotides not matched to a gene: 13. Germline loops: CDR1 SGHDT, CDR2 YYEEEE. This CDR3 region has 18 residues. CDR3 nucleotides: TGTGCCAGCAGCTTGCGCGGGTTAAGGGGGCGCTTCACAGATACGCAGTATTTT. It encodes CASSLRGLRGRFTDTQYF. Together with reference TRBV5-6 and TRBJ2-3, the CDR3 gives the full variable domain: DAGVTQSPTHLIKTRGQQVTLRCSPKSGHDTVSWYQQALGQGPQFIFQYYEEEERQRGNFPDRFSGHQFPNYSSELNVNALLLGDSALYLCASSLRGLRGRFTDTQYFGPGTRLTVL.